This T cell receptor beta chain is from a study of shared clonotypes between healthy human individuals. The CDR3 length is 18 residues. Trimming removed 5 bases at V and 9 bases at J, with 29 bases between. Germline V gives CDR1 SEHNR, CDR2 FQNEAQ (reference sequence). The authors' processing: Junction-only immunoSEQ data arrived without quality scores, meaning filtering differed. The protocol was immunoSEQ multiplex PCR, while the TCRdb copy is restricted to in-frame clones and leaves out a portion. Clone size and V and J calls were adopted from that table, with D and trimming inferred from the DNA. The sample comprises about 2.1 million clones, 80% to 95% of which are singletons, and more than 1.5% rests with the top ten. Naive CD8 cells, CD45RO-negative and positively selected for CCR7, excluded terminally differentiated effector memory CD45RA+ cells. Note on this clone: Antigen specificity is unknown.

Findings and caveats of the study: In four donors, around 5% of naive CD4 clonotypes appeared in common. Owing to a small donor count, the genetic and exposure-history diversity represented was limited. Relative to their counterparts shared across all four donors, non-shared clonotypes exhibited diminished generation probabilities.

Sequencing was carried out using naive CD8+ T cells from PBMCs. The chain uses TRBV7-9 and TRBJ2-1; D might be TRBD1 or TRBD2, each matching 5 bases. This clonotype originated in a man between 18 and 29 years old in good health. Some clones in this sample may be carry-over from other donors' samples. The CDR3 reads CASSPRVGDPPITGEQFF. The CDR3 nucleotides are TGTGCCAGCAGCCCTAGGGTAGGGGACCCCCCAATAACTGGTGAGCAGTTCTTC. Looking up the rest from reference TRBV7-9 and TRBJ2-1 gives the full variable domain: DTGVSQNPRHKITKRGQNVTFRCDPISEHNRLYWYRQTLGQGPEFLTYFQNEAQLEKSRLLSDRFSAERPKGSFSTLEIQRTEQGDSAMYLCASSPRVGDPPITGEQFFGPGTRLTVL.